This paragraph covers one TCR beta chain sequence. Its antigen is not identified. Sampling times: baseline, cycle 4 day 1, cycle 7 day 1. This specimen belongs to a study of OX40 agonist ivuxolimab in advanced cancers. Across the study: Patients' therapy was ivuxolimab, an antibody that acts as an agonist of OX40 (CD134). Whole-study findings and limits: Compared with CD4+, CD8+ T cells on average had more expanded clones. There was clonal expansion of CD4+ and CD8+ blood T cells by week 6 at 0.1 to 3.0 mg/kg.

The table came from immunoSEQ multiplex PCR; TCRdb's copy has only in-frame clones and leaves some out. The sample carries about 83,000 clones, about 89% recorded once. The source is an adult with an advanced solid tumor such as melanoma, head and neck, liver or kidney cancer. The sample consisted of CD4+ or CD8+ T cells sorted from blood, taken in a trial of the OX40 agonist ivuxolimab.

The CDR3: CAWDYNRGYEQYF. The CDR3 nucleotides read TGTGCCTGGGATTATAACAGGGGCTACGAGCAGTACTTC. V is TRBV30 and J is TRBJ2-7, with 7 bases that match TRBD1. Germline V gene sequence: CDR1 GTSNPN, CDR2 SVGIG (reference sequence). CDR3 length: 13 amino acids. V was clipped by 5 bases and J by 3 bases; unmatched bases: 7.